These T cell receptor beta chains were read from a single sample in a study of blood T cells in healthy people across ages. MiXCR, run by TCRdb on the 5' RACE reads, gives a single entry per CDR3 protein. Among roughly 700,000 distinct CDR3 sequences listed, roughly 50% were seen once. Sequenced sample: blood. These receptors originate from a woman aged 60 to 75 in good health. The CDR3 runs from the conserved cysteine through the conserved F or W. Fields, in order: D gene, J gene, clone size, V gene, CDR3 DNA, CDR3 protein. A D gene is named only where the DNA matches it firmly. Clone size appears in some rows only: once, few, many, or a class for an expanded clone.

D gene: TRBD2; J gene: TRBJ2-7; clone size: -; V gene: TRBV7-9; CDR3 DNA: TGTGCCAGCAGCCCACAACGGACTAGCGCTAACGAGCAGTACTTC; CDR3 protein: CASSPQRTSANEQYF
D gene: TRBD2; J gene: TRBJ2-7; clone size: -; V gene: TRBV5-4; CDR3 DNA: TGTGCCAGCAGCTTGGATGGGACTAGCGGATACAATGAGCAGTACTTC; CDR3 protein: CASSLDGTSGYNEQYF
D gene: -; J gene: TRBJ2-1; clone size: -; V gene: TRBV18; CDR3 DNA: TGTGCCAGCTCACAGGGCCTCTCTGCCGCCGGAAATGAGCAGTTCTTC; CDR3 protein: CASSQGLSAAGNEQFF
D gene: -; J gene: TRBJ2-7; clone size: once; V gene: TRBV4-3; CDR3 DNA: TGCGCCAGCAGCCAAGACAGGGGCCTGTCCTGCGAGCAGTACTTC; CDR3 protein: CASSQDRGLSCEQYF
D gene: -; J gene: TRBJ1-2; clone size: -; V gene: TRBV7-3; CDR3 DNA: TGTGCCTCTGGGGAGGGGGGACCCAACTATGGCTACACCTTC; CDR3 protein: CASGEGGPNYGYTF
D gene: TRBD1; J gene: TRBJ1-2; clone size: -; V gene: TRBV6-5; CDR3 DNA: TGTGCCAGCAGATACGGTGGGACAGGTTATGGCTACACCTTC; CDR3 protein: CASRYGGTGYGYTF
D gene: -; J gene: TRBJ2-6; clone size: few; V gene: TRBV7-2; CDR3 DNA: TGTGCCAGCAGCTTAAGTCCCTCTGGGGCCAACGTCCTGACTTTC; CDR3 protein: CASSLSPSGANVLTF
D gene: -; J gene: TRBJ1-4; clone size: few; V gene: TRBV29-1; CDR3 DNA: TGCAGCGCGGACCCGGGGGATGAAAAACTGTTTTTT; CDR3 protein: CSADPGDEKLFF
D gene: -; J gene: TRBJ2-5; clone size: -; V gene: TRBV20-1; CDR3 DNA: TGCAGTGTTAGATGGTCCCCAGGGTGGGAGACCCAGTACTTC; CDR3 protein: CSVRWSPGWETQYF
D gene: TRBD2; J gene: TRBJ2-7; clone size: -; V gene: TRBV11-2; CDR3 DNA: TGTGCCAGCAGCCGGATTGGGGGAGGGACGGTACCAGTGGGTAAACTTTACGAGCAGTACTTC; CDR3 protein: CASSRIGGGTVPVGKLYEQYF
D gene: -; J gene: TRBJ1-2; clone size: -; V gene: TRBV6-2/TRBV6-3; CDR3 DNA: TGTGCCGGCAGACTTCTGGCTACAACGGCTGGCTACACCTTC; CDR3 protein: CAGRLLATTAGYTF
D gene: -; J gene: TRBJ2-3; clone size: once; V gene: TRBV9; CDR3 DNA: TGTACCAGCAGCGTAGACCAGGGTGGGAGTACGCAGTATTTT; CDR3 protein: CTSSVDQGGSTQYF
D gene: -; J gene: TRBJ2-7; clone size: -; V gene: TRBV12-3/TRBV12-4; CDR3 DNA: TGTGCCAGCAGTTTAGCGGGGGCGGGAGACACCTACGAGCAGTACTTC; CDR3 protein: CASSLAGAGDTYEQYF
D gene: TRBD2; J gene: TRBJ2-1; clone size: few; V gene: TRBV20-1; CDR3 DNA: TGCAGTGCTAGGGCTCCTAGCGGGAGCTCCTACAATGAGCAGTTCTTC; CDR3 protein: CSARAPSGSSYNEQFF
D gene: -; J gene: TRBJ2-7; clone size: -; V gene: TRBV27; CDR3 DNA: TGTGCCAGCAGTTGGAGCAGGTCCTTACGCAACGAGCAGTACTTC; CDR3 protein: CASSWSRSLRNEQYF
D gene: -; J gene: TRBJ2-5; clone size: few; V gene: TRBV7-3; CDR3 DNA: TGTGCCCGCGCAGGTCTGGGAGCGGCCTTACCACTGTACCAAGAGACCCAGTACTTC; CDR3 protein: CARAGLGAALPLYQETQYF
D gene: -; J gene: TRBJ2-7; clone size: -; V gene: TRBV27; CDR3 DNA: TGTGCCAGCAGTCCCCTTGATCCCTACGAGCAGTACTTC; CDR3 protein: CASSPLDPYEQYF
D gene: TRBD2; J gene: TRBJ2-5; clone size: few; V gene: TRBV20-1; CDR3 DNA: TGCAGTGCTAGAGATCTCGGCGGGAGGGCCCAAGAGACCCAGTACTTC; CDR3 protein: CSARDLGGRAQETQYF
D gene: -; J gene: TRBJ2-5; clone size: few; V gene: TRBV7-2; CDR3 DNA: TGTGCCAGCAGCTTAGGGATGCAAGAGACCCAGTACTTC; CDR3 protein: CASSLGMQETQYF
D gene: -; J gene: TRBJ2-5; clone size: once; V gene: TRBV20-1; CDR3 DNA: TGCAGTGCCGCCCTTTTAGGTGAGCAGTACTTC; CDR3 protein: CSAALLGEQYF
D gene: -; J gene: TRBJ2-7; clone size: once; V gene: TRBV10-3; CDR3 DNA: TGTGCCATCAGCCCAGACAGAACTCGCTACGAGCAGTACTTC; CDR3 protein: CAISPDRTRYEQYF
D gene: TRBD1; J gene: TRBJ1-3; clone size: -; V gene: TRBV9; CDR3 DNA: TGTGCCAGCAGCCCTCGTCAGGGGGCCGTCTCTGGAAACACCATATATTTT; CDR3 protein: CASSPRQGAVSGNTIYF
D gene: -; J gene: TRBJ2-3; clone size: -; V gene: TRBV20-1; CDR3 DNA: TGCAGTGCTAGAGACCAGGGCCGGGACAAACGCACAGATACGCAGTATTTT; CDR3 protein: CSARDQGRDKRTDTQYF
D gene: TRBD2; J gene: TRBJ2-5; clone size: once; V gene: TRBV11-2; CDR3 DNA: TGTGCCAGCAGCTTACTAGCGGGAGTCAAGGAGACCCAGTACTTC; CDR3 protein: CASSLLAGVKETQYF
D gene: -; J gene: TRBJ2-2; clone size: -; V gene: TRBV11-2; CDR3 DNA: TGTGCCAGCAGCTTAGATCTCGGGCACACCGGGGAGCTGTTTTTT; CDR3 protein: CASSLDLGHTGELFF
D gene: -; J gene: TRBJ2-3; clone size: -; V gene: TRBV6-2/TRBV6-3; CDR3 DNA: TGTGCCAGCAGTTACGGGGGGAGCCGAGATCTACGCACAGATACGCAGTATTTT; CDR3 protein: CASSYGGSRDLRTDTQYF
D gene: -; J gene: TRBJ2-4; clone size: -; V gene: TRBV2; CDR3 DNA: TGTGCCAGCAGTGACCCACAGGGAAGTCGGACTCAGTACTTC; CDR3 protein: CASSDPQGSRTQYF
D gene: -; J gene: TRBJ2-5; clone size: few; V gene: TRBV7-9; CDR3 DNA: TGTGCCAGCAGCACGATACGGGACACCCGGCAAGAGACCCAGTACTTC; CDR3 protein: CASSTIRDTRQETQYF
D gene: -; J gene: TRBJ1-1; clone size: -; V gene: TRBV4-2; CDR3 DNA: TGTGCCAGCAGCCAAGATTCGAGGGGTGGGTTCACTGAAGCTTTCTTT; CDR3 protein: CASSQDSRGGFTEAFF
D gene: TRBD2; J gene: TRBJ2-1; clone size: -; V gene: TRBV7-3; CDR3 DNA: TGTGCCAGCAGCCCCCCTGGGGGGACTAGCAATGAGCAGTTCTTC; CDR3 protein: CASSPPGGTSNEQFF
D gene: TRBD2; J gene: TRBJ2-7; clone size: -; V gene: TRBV20-1; CDR3 DNA: TGCAGTGCTAGAGATCTAGCGGGTATTAACTACGAGCAGTACTTC; CDR3 protein: CSARDLAGINYEQYF
D gene: TRBD2; J gene: TRBJ2-1; clone size: -; V gene: TRBV9; CDR3 DNA: TGTGCCAGCAGCGTAGTAGGGGTAAAGCGGGGCTCCTACAATGAGCAGTTCTTC; CDR3 protein: CASSVVGVKRGSYNEQFF
D gene: TRBD2; J gene: TRBJ2-2; clone size: -; V gene: TRBV20-1; CDR3 DNA: TGCAGTGCTCCCTCCACGTCTAGCGGATACACCGGGGAGCTGTTTTTT; CDR3 protein: CSAPSTSSGYTGELFF
D gene: -; J gene: TRBJ2-7; clone size: once; V gene: TRBV28; CDR3 DNA: TGTGCCAGCAAAAGGTCTGGGCAGGGGATCGACGAGCAGTACTTC; CDR3 protein: CASKRSGQGIDEQYF
D gene: TRBD1; J gene: TRBJ1-2; clone size: -; V gene: TRBV24-1; CDR3 DNA: TGTGCCACCAGTGATTCCAGGACAGGTCACGTATATGGCTACACCTTC; CDR3 protein: CATSDSRTGHVYGYTF
D gene: TRBD2; J gene: TRBJ2-3; clone size: -; V gene: TRBV9; CDR3 DNA: TGTGCCAGCAGCGTAGTAGCGGGCGCAGATACGCAGTATTTT; CDR3 protein: CASSVVAGADTQYF
D gene: -; J gene: TRBJ2-7; clone size: -; V gene: TRBV20-1; CDR3 DNA: TGCAGTGCTAGAGGGACTTTTTACGAGCAGTACTTC; CDR3 protein: CSARGTFYEQYF
D gene: -; J gene: TRBJ2-4; clone size: -; V gene: TRBV7-2; CDR3 DNA: TGTGCCAGCAGCTCCGCCTTGGCGTTAGCCAAAAACATTCAGTACTTC; CDR3 protein: CASSSALALAKNIQYF
D gene: TRBD1; J gene: TRBJ2-5; clone size: few; V gene: TRBV5-1; CDR3 DNA: TGCGCCAGCAGCCCCCGGGACAGAGGAGAGACCCAGTACTTC; CDR3 protein: CASSPRDRGETQYF
D gene: -; J gene: TRBJ1-6; clone size: -; V gene: TRBV7-2; CDR3 DNA: TGTGCCAGCAGCGTCACCGGACAAGCTTCACCCCTCCACTTT; CDR3 protein: CASSVTGQASPLHF
D gene: TRBD2; J gene: TRBJ2-3; clone size: once; V gene: TRBV7-2; CDR3 DNA: TGTGCCAGTACACGACTAGCGGAGTCAGGGGCGCAGTATTTT; CDR3 protein: CASTRLAESGAQYF
D gene: -; J gene: TRBJ1-5; clone size: few; V gene: TRBV28; CDR3 DNA: TGTGCCAGCAGTTCCGGGCAGGGGAATCAGCCCCAGCATTTT; CDR3 protein: CASSSGQGNQPQHF
D gene: -; J gene: TRBJ1-2; clone size: -; V gene: TRBV25-1; CDR3 DNA: TGTGCCAGCAGTCCAACCTTAGGACTCCGGACACACTATGGCTACACCTTC; CDR3 protein: CASSPTLGLRTHYGYTF
D gene: -; J gene: TRBJ2-1; clone size: once; V gene: TRBV20-1; CDR3 DNA: TGCAGTGCTAGGCAAGCGGATGAGCAGTTCTTC; CDR3 protein: CSARQADEQFF
D gene: -; J gene: TRBJ1-2; clone size: -; V gene: TRBV14; CDR3 DNA: TGTGCCAGCAGCCAAGGACAGGCCCATACCTATGGCTACACCTTC; CDR3 protein: CASSQGQAHTYGYTF
D gene: -; J gene: TRBJ2-2; clone size: -; V gene: TRBV5-1; CDR3 DNA: TGCGCCAGCAGCTTGGATCTCCGGAGCGCGAACACCGGGGAGCTGTTTTTT; CDR3 protein: CASSLDLRSANTGELFF
D gene: -; J gene: TRBJ1-5; clone size: -; V gene: TRBV27; CDR3 DNA: TGTGCCAGCAGTCCGGAGGGACAAGTCAATCAGCCCCAGCATTTT; CDR3 protein: CASSPEGQVNQPQHF
D gene: -; J gene: TRBJ2-3; clone size: -; V gene: TRBV12-3/TRBV12-4; CDR3 DNA: TGTGCCAGCACTAGAGCAGATACGCAGTATTTT; CDR3 protein: CASTRADTQYF
D gene: -; J gene: TRBJ2-1; clone size: few; V gene: TRBV9; CDR3 DNA: TGTGCCAGCAGCTCCCAGGTGAGCTCCTACAATGAGCAGTTCTTC; CDR3 protein: CASSSQVSSYNEQFF
D gene: -; J gene: TRBJ2-7; clone size: -; V gene: TRBV5-5; CDR3 DNA: TGTGCCAGCAGCGAATACACCGGGAAAGTGGGCTACGAGCAGTACTTC; CDR3 protein: CASSEYTGKVGYEQYF
D gene: -; J gene: TRBJ1-3; clone size: -; V gene: TRBV2; CDR3 DNA: TGTGCCAGCAGTGAAGTTCCGAGGGCTGGAAACACCATATATTTT; CDR3 protein: CASSEVPRAGNTIYF
D gene: -; J gene: TRBJ2-1; clone size: many; V gene: TRBV15; CDR3 DNA: TGTGCCACCAGCGTCCGGGACGCCGAAACCTACAATGAGCAGTTCTTC; CDR3 protein: CATSVRDAETYNEQFF
D gene: TRBD2; J gene: TRBJ2-2; clone size: -; V gene: TRBV28; CDR3 DNA: TGTGCCAGCAGTCGTCCCACTAGCGGGAGAAGAGGGAACACCGGGGAGCTGTTTTTT; CDR3 protein: CASSRPTSGRRGNTGELFF
D gene: TRBD2; J gene: TRBJ2-1; clone size: once; V gene: TRBV6-6; CDR3 DNA: TGTGCCAGCAGGTCACTAGCGAACTCCTACAATGAGCAGTTCTTC; CDR3 protein: CASRSLANSYNEQFF
D gene: -; J gene: TRBJ2-5; clone size: -; V gene: TRBV6-5; CDR3 DNA: TGTGCCACCCTGGACATCGTAACTCAAGAGACCCAGTACTTC; CDR3 protein: CATLDIVTQETQYF